This T cell receptor beta chain comes out of a study of post-analysis software for immune sequencing data (dated by TCRdb to the mid-2010s). In the study overall: Disease courses on record covered relapsing-remitting, secondary progressive and progressive-relapsing multiple sclerosis, though some patients had no subtype annotation. A subset of samples was prepared in parallel using single-end sample barcoding, then pooled and co-amplified after Illumina adapter ligation. The patient repertoires were compared against around 11 previously published healthy control repertoires obtained from donors aged roughly 6 to 25 years. General findings and caveats noted by the study authors: Roughly 5 TRBV segments, including TRBV5-6, TRBV5-1 and TRBV20-1, were significantly more frequent in patients than controls. Normalized Chao1 diversity was significantly lower in multiple sclerosis patients than controls, suggesting substantial peripheral T-cell clonal expansion. The multiple sclerosis patient group was slightly younger than the control group. Direct clustering with F measure revealed strong co-clustering of samples prepared in the same batch, which led to a batch-effect correction.

From the cysteine through the phenylalanine, the CDR3 covers 15 amino acids. The sequence is cut down to CDR3 DNA, 45 bases in frame from base 1. V ends up 3 bases short and J 9 bases short, with an unmatched junction base count of 11. Receptors were amplified or captured by PCR. Sequenced using an Illumina HiSeq 2500. To reduce PCR and sequencing biases, unique molecular identifiers were incorporated into the TCR beta cDNA libraries. Roughly 500,000 cDNA molecules were obtained for every 1 to 10 million input T cells, so each molecule roughly corresponded to one T cell. The same protocol used for the earlier healthy control dataset was applied to prepare and sequence the patient libraries. Within a given batch, samples were prepared together, multiplexed and sequenced on the same HiSeq lane. The published analysis was carried out like this. Raw barcoded reads were processed with MIGEC, discarding single-read molecular identifier groups before consensus assembly and CDR3 extraction. Clonotype tables were post-analysed with VDJtools, and diversity was normalized by down-sampling all datasets to the smallest sample size. To correct batch-related cross-sample contamination, repertoire overlap clustering matched CDR3 amino acid sequences but not nucleotide sequences. The raw public data were reprocessed by TCRdb itself: fastp quality trimming at Q25, MiXCR clonotype calling, in-frame beta chains only. All rows with the same CDR3 protein become a single entry with the most common DNA and genes. These V and J calls are TCRdb output, not the study's own analysis. This sample has over 300,000 distinct CDR3 sequences in its table, and roughly 38% of those were observed once. The ten top clones hold around an eighth of the sample.

To demonstrate the VDJtools post-analysis software, TCR beta repertoires were profiled from the peripheral blood of over ten young patients with multiple sclerosis. The multiple sclerosis patients were children and adolescents ranging in age from about 6 to 17 years. This clonotype was seen only a few times. Which antigen it targets is not known. Per-base quality was not reported, and no clone a single base away is much larger than it. The receptor comes from a girl aged 5-17 years with multiple sclerosis. The sequence links TRBV12-3 or TRBV12-4 to TRBJ2-1, with 7 junctional bases fitting TRBD2. The sequenced sample consisted of blood. The DNA reads as follows: TGTGCCAGCAGTTTGGGGCCTAGCGGCCTTCCTGAGCAGTTCTTC. Translated, it reads CASSLGPSGLPEQFF.